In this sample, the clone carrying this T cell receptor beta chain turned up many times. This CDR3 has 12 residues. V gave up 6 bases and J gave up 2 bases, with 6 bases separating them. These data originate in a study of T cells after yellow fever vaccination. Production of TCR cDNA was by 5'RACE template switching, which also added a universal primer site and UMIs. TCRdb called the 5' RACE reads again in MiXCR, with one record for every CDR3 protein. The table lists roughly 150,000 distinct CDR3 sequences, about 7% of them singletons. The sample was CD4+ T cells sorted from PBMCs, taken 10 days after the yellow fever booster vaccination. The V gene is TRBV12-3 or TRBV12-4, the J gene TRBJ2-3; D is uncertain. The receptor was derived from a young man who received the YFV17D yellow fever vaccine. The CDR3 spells CASSLNTDTQYF. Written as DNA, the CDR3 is TGTGCCAGCAGCTTAAACACAGATACGCAGTATTTT.